Given below is one T cell receptor beta chain in context. Its antigen is unknown. These data are taken from a study of shared clonotypes between healthy human individuals. Findings and caveats of the study: The study sampled only blood, and tissue repertoires likely differ. Donor scarcity curtailed the genetic and exposure-history diversity represented herein.

Looked up from germline, CDR1 is SGHDN and CDR2 is FVKESK. The CDR3 runs to 14 residues. Trimming took off 0 bases at V and 7 bases at J, with 12 bases between the two ends. Some clones are missing from TCRdb's copy, which holds only in-frame ones; the method was immunoSEQ multiplex PCR. The sample shows about 530,000 clones, over 75% of them seen only once. Around 100 million PBMCs went into genomic DNA for unsorted samples. Sequencing was done on a sample of PBMCs. This TCR was sampled from a woman in her 40s in good health. Some clones in this sample may be carry-over from other donors' samples. The chain is built from TRBV14 and TRBJ2-5; tentatively, D is TRBD1 (6 bases). The DNA of the CDR3 is TGTGCCAGCAGCCAAGATCTACCACAGGGGACCCAGTACTTC. This sequence encodes CASSQDLPQGTQYF.